The T cell receptor (beta chain) described here comes from a study of long-term antiretroviral therapy in people with HIV. Study overall: Samples from the earliest time points predate the 2015 immediate-ART recommendation by about a decade. Study findings and constraints: Clonal populations expanded prior to ART predominated within the repertoire at all time points.

This clone was detected only once. What it recognizes is unknown. The assay, immunoSEQ v3.0, was run at survey level. Target depth was about 35,000-50,000 T-cell genomes per sample. Profiled with immunoSEQ multiplex PCR; TCRdb holds only in-frame clones, not every one. Of tens of thousands of clones in the sample, around 90% are singletons; the top ten hold around 4.4%. J lost 0 bases, V lost 2 bases, and 3 bases had no gene match. Per germline, CDR1 SGHRS and CDR2 YFSETQ. The CDR3 spans 15 residues. The origin of this receptor is a woman between 40 and 50 years old with HIV. The input for sequencing was unsorted PBMCs, taken 5 to 5.5 years after starting antiretroviral therapy. V and J are TRBV5-1 and TRBJ2-5; 8 bases line up with TRBD2. DNA of the CDR3: TGCGCCAGCAGCTTCGGGGGGGAGTACCAAGAGACCCAGTACTTC. As protein: CASSFGGEYQETQYF.